The sequence of this TCR beta chain was determined in a study of breast tumors, draining lymph nodes, adjacent tissues. Germline-derived CDR1 and CDR2 are DFQATT and SNEGSKA (reference sequence). The CDR3 contains 12 residues. Between the trimmed V and J ends, which lost 3 bases and 2 bases, there was a span of 5 bases. The lymph nodes were axillary draining lymph nodes from breast cancer patients. One entry per CDR3 protein results from TCRdb running MiXCR on the multiplex PCR reads. The sample has around 230,000 distinct CDR3 sequences, around 32% seen once. This clonotype was detected ten times or more.

The TCR was taken from a female donor with breast cancer. Some clones in this sample may be carry-over from other donors' samples. Specimen: axillary lymph node tissue. The V and J genes are TRBV20-1 and TRBJ2-1; unclear D gene. The CDR3 sequence: CSASIPYNEQFF. In nucleotides, the CDR3 is TGCAGTGCTAGCATCCCCTACAATGAGCAGTTCTTC.